Listed here are 21 T cell receptor beta chains from one sample, sequenced in a study of T cells expressing NK-cell markers. From its re-call of the 5' RACE reads, TCRdb lists each CDR3 protein once, without DNA. Recorded for this sample: more than 250,000 distinct CDR3 sequences. Sequenced input: blood T cells: a sorted CD56 or NKG2C T cell subset, CD4+ or CD8+ T cells, or bulk PBMC T cells (not recorded which). Receptor source: a man younger than 35 in good health.

The gene calls are TRBV11-2 and TRBJ1-3; there is no DNA to check the TCRdb D call of TRBD1. The CDR3 totals 18 residues. Germline V gene sequence: CDR1 SGHAT, CDR2 FQNNGV. CDR3 loop: CASSSLGTGMSKRNTIYF.

This rearrangement joins TRBV29-1 to TRBJ2-1; the TRBD2 assignment by TCRdb is unverifiable without DNA. The CDR3 has 14 amino acids. From germline, CDR1 is SQVTM and CDR2 ANQGSEA. Here the CDR3 reads CSVDEERSPFGQFF.

The gene calls are TRBV6-1 and TRBJ2-1. The CDR3 covers 14 residues. Germline V CDR1 and CDR2: MNHNS, SASEGT. The chain's CDR3 is CASSKGISYNEQFF.

The chain joins TRBV6-1 to TRBJ2-6; no DNA is available, so the TRBD2 call from TCRdb remains unchecked. Germline V gene lookup returns CDR1 MNHNS and CDR2 SASEGT. This CDR3 spans 18 amino acids. CDR3: CASNPSLTSSSGANVLTF.

The rearrangement uses TRBV20-1 and TRBJ2-1; TCRdb's D call of TRBD2 is untestable without DNA. The germline gives CDR1 DFQATT, CDR2 SNEGSKA (reference sequence). The CDR3 length is 15 residues. The CDR3 region is CSAKIGTSGRSEQFF.

The chain is built from TRBV4-2 and TRBJ1-2; the D call of TRBD1 rests on TCRdb alone, since no DNA is present to check it. The CDR3 extends over 15 amino acids. Germline CDR1 LGHNA, CDR2 YNFKEQ. The CDR3: CASSQDRGTNYGYTF.

The J gene is TRBJ1-5, the V gene TRBV6-1; TCRdb's D call of TRBD1 is untestable without DNA. The germline V gene encodes CDR1 MNHNS and CDR2 SASEGT. The CDR3 consists of 14 residues. The CDR3 protein is CASSGPRGDQPQHF.

J is TRBJ2-1 and V is TRBV7-8. This CDR3 has 15 amino acids. The germline V gene encodes CDR1 SGHVS and CDR2 FQNEAQ. CDR3 amino acids: CASSLERHSYNEQFF.

The chain combines TRBV7-2 with TRBJ1-4; the TCRdb call, TRBD1, lacks DNA for checking. This CDR3 comprises 13 residues. Germline CDR1 SGHTA, CDR2 FQGNSA. The CDR3 here is CASSLRTAEKLFF.

This chain links TRBV5-5 with TRBJ2-5; the TRBD1 assignment by TCRdb is unverifiable without DNA. Looked up from germline, CDR1 is SGHKS and CDR2 is YYEKEE (reference sequence). CDR3 size: 14 residues. CDR3 protein: CASSRTGIGETQYF.

The rearrangement links TRBV18 to TRBJ2-3; TCRdb's D gene call, TRBD1, goes unchecked for lack of DNA. Looked up from germline, CDR1 is KGHSH and CDR2 is LQKENI. The CDR3 length is 15 residues. The CDR3 here is CASSPRGRSTDTQYF.

This chain uses TRBV12-3 or TRBV12-4 with TRBJ2-7; TCRdb returns TRBD1, unconfirmable since there is no DNA. The CDR3 loop spans 14 amino acids. The CDR3 loop is CASSLWQGAREQYF.

This chain links TRBV11-2 with TRBJ2-2; without DNA, the TCRdb call of TRBD2 cannot be checked. Germline V lookup: CDR1 SGHAT, CDR2 FQNNGV. The CDR3 extends over 17 amino acids. CDR3 protein: CASRGLAGRILTGELFF. Full variable domain (remainder filled in from reference TRBV11-2 and TRBJ2-2): EAGVAQSPRYKIIEKRQSVAFWCNPISGHATLYWYQQILGQGPKLLIQFQNNGVVDDSQLPKDRFSAERLKGVDSTLKIQPAKLEDSAVYLCASRGLAGRILTGELFFGEGSRLTVL.

This chain joins TRBV28 and TRBJ2-7. Germline V gene data show CDR1 as MDHEN and CDR2 as SYDVKM. The CDR3 has 13 amino acids. CDR3 sequence: CASSLRQNYEQYF.

The chain recombines TRBV6-5 with TRBJ1-1. Germline values: CDR1 MNHEY, CDR2 SVGAGI. CDR3 length: 14 amino acids. The chain's CDR3 is CASSYAAVNTEAFF.

The chain recombines TRBV29-1 with TRBJ2-7; TCRdb calls TRBD2, which cannot be checked without DNA. The CDR3 runs to 13 residues. Germline values: CDR1 SQVTM, CDR2 ANQGSEA. CDR3 residues: CSVEGSGSAEQYF.

The V gene is TRBV27, the J gene TRBJ2-1; TCRdb returns TRBD2, unconfirmable since there is no DNA. Germline CDR1 MNHEY, CDR2 SMNVEV (reference sequence). This CDR3 is built from 13 residues. The CDR3 region is CASSFGELTEQFF.

The rearrangement links TRBV23-1 to TRBJ2-5; no DNA is available, so the TRBD1 call from TCRdb remains unchecked. TRBV23-1 is flagged as an ORF with uncertain function. This CDR3 spans 19 amino acids. The CDR3 sequence: CASSQLQTGGPKGGETQYF.

The gene calls are TRBV3-1 and TRBJ2-3; TCRdb indicates TRBD1, and absent DNA this call remains unverified. CDR3 length: 14 amino acids. The V gene's germline CDR1 is LGHDT and CDR2 YNNKEL (reference sequence). CDR3 region: CASSQMGQADTQYF.

The J gene is TRBJ2-2, the V gene TRBV20-1. The CDR3 has 13 amino acids. Germline loops: CDR1 DFQATT, CDR2 SNEGSKA (reference sequence). CDR3 sequence reads: CSARDLTPGELFF.

This chain connects TRBV12-3 or TRBV12-4 to TRBJ2-6; TCRdb's D call of TRBD1 is untestable without DNA. The CDR3 has 18 residues. CDR3: CASSRSDRRLSGANVLTF.